This TCR beta chain originates from a study of OX40 agonist ivuxolimab in advanced cancers. Study-wide context: Ivuxolimab was an agonistic, fully human IgG2 monoclonal antibody directed against OX40 (CD134), a costimulatory receptor. Peripheral TCRbeta sequencing aimed to test whether ivuxolimab altered TCR sequence diversity and caused clonal T-cell expansion. Among the roughly 54 dose-escalation patients, 19 had hepatocellular carcinoma, roughly 15 melanoma, 9 renal cell carcinoma and 9 head and neck cancer. Patients were allowed to have had prior anti-PD-1, anti-PD-L1 or anti-CTLA-4 therapy, and 40% to 45% of the dose-escalation patients had been treated with checkpoint inhibitors. The dose-escalation cohort was around 84% male with a mean age of 60 years, ranging from about 23 to 85. The paper describes the monotherapy dose-escalation part (N ≈ 51 patients) of the phase I trial of ivuxolimab. Intravenous ivuxolimab was administered to patients every 2 weeks at six dose levels: 0.01, 0.1, 0.3, 1.5, 3 and 10 mg/kg. Partial responses occurred in three dose-escalation patients: two with cutaneous melanoma and one with hepatocellular carcinoma.

Genomic DNA was extracted from sorted cells for sequencing of the TCRbeta CDR3 region. The immunoSEQ Assay was used for sequencing of TCRbeta CDR3 regions. TCRdb took this table from immuneACCESS and kept in-frame rearrangements with V and J called. Such tables lack part of the clones; where checked against another copy, unresolved V genes explain under half of the gap, and the rest is unexplained. The sample includes roughly 34,000 clones, with about 83% observed a single time. Clones ranked in the top ten supply approximately 2% of the sample. Counted from cysteine to phenylalanine, this CDR3 has 13 amino acids. CDR3 DNA only is kept here, 39 bases in frame from base 1. Based on the germline V gene, the CDR1 and CDR2 sequences are SGHTA and FQGNSA. The junction shows trimming of 5 bases on V and 7 bases on J, and the gene matches do not reach 8 bases of it. The trial excluded patients who had a history of autoimmune disease or who were on systemic immunosuppression. Peripheral blood for TCR sequencing was collected from all dose cohorts at baseline, on cycle 4 day 1, and on cycle 7 day 1. Samples came from an open-label, multicenter, first-in-human phase I dose-escalation trial of ivuxolimab. The trial enrolled adults with locally advanced or metastatic head and neck squamous cell, hepatocellular, melanoma or renal cell carcinoma. Before TCR sequencing, CD4+ and CD8+ T cells were separately sorted from peripheral blood.

Broader findings and caveats from the paper: The antigen specificity of the peripheral T cells that underwent clonal expansion was not determined. On average, CD8+ T cells showed more expanded clones than CD4+ T cells after ivuxolimab. Low levels of normalized T-cell clonal expansion were also seen in some patients who did not respond. Partial responders in the 0.1-3.0 mg/kg groups had among the lowest normalized peripheral clonal expansion, especially among CD8+ T cells. Clonal expansion of both CD4+ and CD8+ blood T cells was observed from baseline to week 6 at doses 0.1 to 3.0 mg/kg.

This clone was observed a few times. Its specific antigen is unknown. Base qualities are not at hand, and no much larger clone is one base apart. The sequence came from an adult with an advanced solid tumor such as melanoma, head and neck, liver or kidney cancer. The specimen was CD4+ or CD8+ T cells sorted from blood, collected in a trial of the OX40 agonist ivuxolimab. The rearranged segments are TRBV7-2 and TRBJ2-7, with 7 bases in between that match TRBD2. Here the CDR3 is given as CASSPREGGEQYF. At the DNA level, the sequence is TGTGCCAGCAGCCCGAGGGAGGGAGGTGAGCAGTACTTC.